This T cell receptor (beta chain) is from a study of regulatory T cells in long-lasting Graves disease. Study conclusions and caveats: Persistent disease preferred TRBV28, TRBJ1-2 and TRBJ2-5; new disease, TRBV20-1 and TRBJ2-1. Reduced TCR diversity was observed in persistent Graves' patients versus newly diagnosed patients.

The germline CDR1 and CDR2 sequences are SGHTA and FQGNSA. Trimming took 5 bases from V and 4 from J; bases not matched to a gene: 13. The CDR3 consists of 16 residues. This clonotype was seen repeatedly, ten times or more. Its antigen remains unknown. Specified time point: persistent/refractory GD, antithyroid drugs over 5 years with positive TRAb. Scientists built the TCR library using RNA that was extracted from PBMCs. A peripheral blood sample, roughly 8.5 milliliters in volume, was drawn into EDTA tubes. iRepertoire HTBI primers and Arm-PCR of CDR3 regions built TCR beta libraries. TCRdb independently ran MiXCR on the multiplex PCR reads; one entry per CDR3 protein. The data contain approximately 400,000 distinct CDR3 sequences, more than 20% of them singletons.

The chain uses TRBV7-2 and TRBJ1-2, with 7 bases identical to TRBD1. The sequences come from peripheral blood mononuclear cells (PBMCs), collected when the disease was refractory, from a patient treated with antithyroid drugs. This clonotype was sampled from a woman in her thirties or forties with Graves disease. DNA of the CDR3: TGTGCCAGCAGCCCAAAAGTCCGGGACAGCCCCTATGGCTACACCTTC. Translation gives CASSPKVRDSPYGYTF. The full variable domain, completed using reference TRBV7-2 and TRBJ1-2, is GAGVSQSPSNKVTEKGKDVELRCDPISGHTALYWYRQSLGQGLEFLIYFQGNSAPDKSGLPSDRFSAERTGGSVSTLTIQRTQQEDSAVYLCASSPKVRDSPYGYTFGSGTRLTVV.